One and the same sample provided the 19 T cell receptor beta chains below, sequenced in a study of blood T cell repertoires in COVID-19. The data were produced by immunoSEQ multiplex PCR, yet TCRdb's version contains in-frame clones alone and is incomplete. This table holds 300,000 to 400,000 clones, 89% found once. The sample taken for sequencing was PBMCs or T cells enriched from blood (not recorded which). The receptors originated from a man aged 55 to 70 who had recovered from COVID-19.

This chain uses TRBV24-1 with TRBJ2-4; 12 bases line up with TRBD2. Germline V gene data show CDR1 as KGHDR and CDR2 as SFDVKD. CDR3 length: 19 amino acids. Trimming took 2 bases from V and 3 from J; bases not matched to a gene: 10. As DNA, the CDR3 is TGTGCCACCAGTGATTCGGTGGAGACTAGCGGGAGTGGCAAAAACATTCAGTACTTC. Amino acids: CATSDSVETSGSGKNIQYF.

The chain recombines TRBV3-1 (or the pseudogene TRBV3-2) with TRBJ2-5; no reliable D call. There are 14 residues in the CDR3. Trimming shortened V by 1 base and J by 7 bases, and 13 bases separated the two germline ends. CDR1 and CDR2 from the germline V gene are LGHDT and YNNKEL (reference sequence). The CDR3 DNA reads TGTGCCAGCAGCCAAGGAGGCGTGGTAGGGACCCAGTACTTC. It yields the protein CASSQGGVVGTQYF.

The V and J genes are TRBV29-1 and TRBJ2-2; 11 nucleotides match TRBD2. CDR3 length equals 14 residues. The trim removed 3 bases at V and 6 bases at J, leaving 3 bases unmatched. Germline V gene lookup returns CDR1 SQVTM and CDR2 ANQGSEA. The CDR3 reads CSVEPSGRSGELFF. CDR3 nucleotides: TGCAGCGTTGAGCCTAGCGGGAGGTCCGGGGAGCTGTTTTTT.

V gene TRBV28 combines with J gene TRBJ1-5; no clear D. CDR3 length: 16 residues. The V end lost 5 bases, the J end lost 4 bases, and 18 bases lay between the germline ends. The germline V gene has CDR1 MDHEN and CDR2 SYDVKM. CDR3 region: CASSGLGSAENQPQHF. The CDR3 DNA follows: TGTGCCAGCAGTGGCCTCGGGAGCGCAGAAAATCAGCCCCAGCATTTT.

The gene calls are TRBV3-1 (or the pseudogene TRBV3-2) and TRBJ1-1; tentatively, D is TRBD1 (6 bases). Trimming took 1 base from V and 3 from J, leaving 15 bases between them. Per the germline V gene, CDR1 is LGHDT and CDR2 is YNNKEL (reference sequence). This CDR3 region has 16 residues. CDR3 protein: CASSQGGGGMYTEAFF. In DNA, the CDR3 is TGTGCCAGCAGCCAAGGGGGCGGGGGCATGTACACTGAAGCTTTCTTT.

This clone came up once. The genes are TRBV28 and TRBJ2-7; 8 positions agree with TRBD2. Germline values: CDR1 MDHEN, CDR2 SYDVKM. There are 15 residues in the CDR3. After removal of 2 bases from V and 4 bases from J, the junction contained 7 bases not matched to a gene. CDR3 region: CASSLLAGYEYEQYF. CDR3 nucleotide sequence: TGTGCCAGCAGTTTACTAGCGGGTTATGAATACGAGCAGTACTTC.

V is TRBV27 and J is TRBJ1-2; tentatively, D is TRBD1 (5 bases). The V gene lost 6 bases and the J gene lost 0 bases, with 8 bases spanning the gap. The CDR3 consists of 13 residues. CDR1 and CDR2 (germline): MNHEY, SMNVEV (reference sequence). DNA for the CDR3: TGTGCCAGCAGCTGGGGCCCTAACTATGGCTACACCTTC. Amino acids: CASSWGPNYGYTF.

The chain is built from TRBV5-1 and TRBJ2-1; possibly TRBD1 for D (7 bases). This CDR3 has 14 residues. The germline V gene encodes CDR1 SGHRS and CDR2 YFSETQ. V was clipped by 7 bases and J by 9 bases, with 20 bases between them. The CDR3 spells CASGRRGPTGEQFF. The DNA for the CDR3 is TGCGCCAGCGGCCGGAGGGGGCCAACAGGTGAGCAGTTCTTC.

This chain links TRBV7-2 with TRBJ2-5; tentatively, D is TRBD2 (7 bases). Trimming took off 5 bases at V and 5 bases at J, with 21 bases between the two ends. CDR1 and CDR2 (germline): SGHTA, FQGNSA. This CDR3 has 16 residues. The chain's CDR3 is CASSPGGPSWRETQYF. The CDR3 nucleotides read TGTGCCAGCAGCCCCGGGGGGCCTTCCTGGCGGGAGACCCAGTACTTC.

V is TRBV25-1 and J is TRBJ2-7; 11 bases fit TRBD2. The germline V gene has CDR1 MGHDK and CDR2 SYGVNS. The ends lost 4 bases at V and 6 bases at J; junction bases unmatched: 5. The CDR3 contains 14 residues. In nucleotides, the CDR3 is TGTGCCAGCAGTGGGGATAGCGGGAGGGCCGAGCAGTACTTC. Its protein is CASSGDSGRAEQYF.

CDR3 DNA sequence: TGTGCCACCAGTGAGACAGGGGGCGATTATGAGCAGTTCTTC. Its protein is CATSETGGDYEQFF. This rearrangement joins TRBV24-1 to TRBJ2-1; 10 bases map to TRBD1. V was pared by 4 bases and J by 8 bases, with 4 bases of the junction left unmatched. This CDR3 spans 14 amino acids. CDR1 is KGHDR, CDR2 SFDVKD, per germline.

The V call is TRBV5-4, the J call TRBJ2-3, with D unresolved. The CDR3 extends over 15 amino acids. Looked up from germline, CDR1 is SGHNT and CDR2 is YYREEE (reference sequence). V was trimmed by 5 bases and J by 0 bases, leaving 13 bases between them. CDR3: CASRTDRSSTDTQYF. The CDR3, as DNA: TGTGCCAGCAGAACAGATAGGTCTAGCACAGATACGCAGTATTTT.

The chain uses TRBV19 and TRBJ2-5; TRBD1 matches at 10 bases. CDR3 length: 16 amino acids. The ends lost 4 bases at V and 4 bases at J; junction bases unmatched: 9. Germline V lookup: CDR1 LNHDA, CDR2 SQIVND (reference sequence). CDR3 residues: CASSTPRDRGGETQYF. Written as DNA, the CDR3 is TGTGCCAGTAGTACTCCAAGGGACAGGGGAGGAGAGACCCAGTACTTC.

V usage is TRBV7-2 and J usage is TRBJ2-5, with D tentatively TRBD1 (6 bases). V was cut by 4 bases and J by 1 base, with 10 bases left in between. The CDR3 sequence is 14 residues long. Germline V CDR1 and CDR2: SGHTA, FQGNSA. CDR3 nucleotide sequence: TGTGCCAGCAGCTCTGGACAGATCCAAGAGACCCAGTACTTC. It is translated as CASSSGQIQETQYF.

The rearrangement uses TRBV18 and TRBJ2-5; the D gene is possibly TRBD2 (7 bases). CDR1 and CDR2 from the germline V gene are KGHSH and LQKENI. The CDR3 consists of 16 residues. V lost 5 bases to trimming and J lost 2 bases, with 18 bases between them. The CDR3 here is CASSERGASGQETQYF. The CDR3 region has the DNA TGTGCCAGCTCAGAAAGGGGGGCTAGCGGACAAGAGACCCAGTACTTC.

This clone has just one count. The chain joins TRBV5-1 to TRBJ2-5; 7 positions match TRBD2. V shed 0 bases, J shed 2 bases, and the junction held 10 bases outside the gene matches. The CDR3 spans 17 residues. Germline CDR1 SGHRS, CDR2 YFSETQ. The CDR3 bases are TGCGCCAGCAGCTTGGGACTTCTAGCGGCAGTTCAAGAGACCCAGTACTTC. Residues: CASSLGLLAAVQETQYF.

The chain is built from TRBV27 and TRBJ2-1; TRBD2 matches 8 bases. The CDR3 totals 15 residues. Trimming at V came to 8 bases and at J to 6 bases, leaving 12 bases not matched to a gene. CDR1 is MNHEY and CDR2 is SMNVEV in the germline V gene (reference sequence). This chain's CDR3 is CASPWPGGSRNEQFF. DNA for the CDR3: TGTGCCAGCCCCTGGCCGGGGGGGAGTCGCAATGAGCAGTTCTTC.

V usage is TRBV13 and J usage is TRBJ2-7; D gene unclear. The germline V and J ends were trimmed by 5 bases and 1 base, with 3 bases remaining between them. The V gene's germline CDR1 is PRHDT and CDR2 FYEKMQ (reference sequence). This CDR3 is built from 11 residues. The CDR3 loop is CASSQSYEQYF. CDR3 DNA: TGTGCCAGCAGCCAGTCCTACGAGCAGTACTTC. Looking up the rest from reference TRBV13 and TRBJ2-7 gives the full variable domain: AAGVIQSPRHLIKEKRETATLKCYPIPRHDTVYWYQQGPGQDPQFLISFYEKMQSDKGSIPDRFSAQQFSDYHSELNMSSLELGDSALYFCASSQSYEQYFGPGTRLTVT.

The chain recombines TRBV5-1 with TRBJ1-6; no firm D call. Trimming cost V 4 bases and J 7 bases, with 18 bases left between them. In germline, CDR1 is SGHRS, CDR2 YFSETQ. CDR3 length: 16 residues. The CDR3 is CASSGPSQSFNSPLHF. CDR3 in DNA: TGCGCCAGCAGCGGGCCCAGCCAATCCTTCAATTCACCCCTCCACTTT. The whole variable domain, filled in from reference TRBV5-1 and TRBJ1-6, reads KAGVTQTPRYLIKTRGQQVTLSCSPISGHRSVSWYQQTPGQGLQFLFEYFSETQRNKGNFPGRFSGRQFSNSRSEMNVSTLELGDSALYLCASSGPSQSFNSPLHFGNGTRLTVT.